These 29 T cell receptor beta chains came from one sample sequenced in a study of shared clonotypes between healthy human individuals. Sequencing was performed with immunoSEQ multiplex PCR; in TCRdb, only in-frame clones are kept and a portion is missing. The sample has about 610,000 clones; 95% to 97% are singletons. CD8 cells regarded as naive lacked CD45RO, were positively chosen for CCR7, and omitted terminally differentiated effector memory CD45RA+ cells. The specimen sequenced was naive CD8+ T cells sorted from blood. Receptors originate from a woman in her 30s in good health.

V is TRBV7-9 and J is TRBJ2-7; D not certain. The germline CDR1 and CDR2 sequences are SEHNR and FQNEAQ (reference sequence). The germline V and J ends were trimmed by 3 bases and 3 bases, with 9 bases remaining between them. The CDR3 contains 13 residues. CDR3 protein: CASSFVGFYEQYF. CDR3 DNA sequence: TGTGCCAGCAGCTTCGTCGGTTTCTACGAGCAGTACTTC. The entire variable domain, with the rest obtained from reference TRBV7-9 and TRBJ2-7, is as follows: DTGVSQNPRHKITKRGQNVTFRCDPISEHNRLYWYRQTLGQGPEFLTYFQNEAQLEKSRLLSDRFSAERPKGSFSTLEIQRTEQGDSAMYLCASSFVGFYEQYFGPGTRLTVT.

The CDR3 DNA sequence: TGTGCCAGCAGCTCCTCCGGGGGCACCCATGGCTACACCTTC. Its translation: CASSSSGGTHGYTF. The chain employs TRBV5-5 and TRBJ1-2; D may be TRBD1 (6 bases). CDR1 is SGHKS and CDR2 is YYEKEE in the germline V gene (reference sequence). There are 14 residues in the CDR3. Trimming took off 3 bases at V and 6 bases at J, with 15 bases between the two ends.

The chain uses TRBV28 and TRBJ1-1, with D perhaps matching TRBD1 (5 bases). CDR1 is MDHEN and CDR2 is SYDVKM in the germline V gene. V lost 3 bases, J lost 7 bases, and 15 bases lay in between. The CDR3 is made up of 14 amino acids. In nucleotides, the CDR3 is TGTGCCAGCAGTTTCTCGGGGGGATGGGGTGAAGCTTTCTTT. It codes for CASSFSGGWGEAFF.

With regard to this clone: At the DNA level, this CDR3 is encoded by other sequences in the same sample as well. The chain is built from TRBV27 and TRBJ1-5; D is unclear. V lost 3 bases, J lost 0 bases, and 6 bases lay in between. The CDR3 runs 14 residues. Per germline, CDR1 MNHEY and CDR2 SMNVEV (reference sequence). CDR3 region: CASSFSYSNQPQHF. Written as DNA, the CDR3 is TGTGCCAGCAGTTTTAGTTATAGCAATCAGCCCCAGCATTTT.

The chain couples TRBV28 to TRBJ2-1; perhaps D is TRBD1 or TRBD2 (5 bases each). V was pared by 7 bases and J by 5 bases, with 21 bases between. The germline CDR1 and CDR2 sequences are MDHEN and SYDVKM. This CDR3 has 16 residues. The CDR3 DNA reads TGTGCCAGCACCCACAGTAAAATCGGGGCACACAATGAGCAGTTCTTC. This codes for CASTHSKIGAHNEQFF. Variable domain in full (rest from reference TRBV28 and TRBJ2-1): DVKVTQSSRYLVKRTGEKVFLECVQDMDHENMFWYRQDPGLGLRLIYFSYDVKMKEKGDIPEGYSVSREKKERFSLILESASTNQTSMYLCASTHSKIGAHNEQFFGPGTRLTVL.

This chain uses TRBV4-2 with TRBJ1-1, with no clear D. The CDR3 has 14 residues. Germline CDR1 and CDR2: LGHNA and YNFKEQ. Trimming left V 1 base short and J 3 bases short, with 9 bases between. Here the CDR3 reads CASSQGGGYTEAFF. As DNA, the CDR3 is TGTGCCAGCAGCCAAGGGGGAGGGTACACTGAAGCTTTCTTT.

V usage is TRBV28 and J usage is TRBJ2-2, with unresolved D. Between the trimmed V and J ends, which lost 6 bases and 5 bases, there was a span of 4 bases. The CDR3 is 11 amino acids. In germline, CDR1 is MDHEN, CDR2 SYDVKM. CDR3 residues: CASSRTGELFF. DNA for the CDR3: TGTGCCAGCAGCCGAACCGGGGAGCTGTTTTTT.

The chain couples TRBV11-2 to TRBJ2-1, with 12 bases identical to TRBD2. This CDR3 region has 16 residues. V was clipped by 4 bases and J by 7 bases; unmatched bases: 8. CDR1 is SGHAT, CDR2 FQNNGV, per germline. The CDR3 is CASSSGLAGLRNEQFF. The CDR3 coding sequence is TGTGCCAGCAGCTCGGGACTAGCGGGTTTACGGAATGAGCAGTTCTTC. The whole variable domain, filled in from reference TRBV11-2 and TRBJ2-1, reads EAGVAQSPRYKIIEKRQSVAFWCNPISGHATLYWYQQILGQGPKLLIQFQNNGVVDDSQLPKDRFSAERLKGVDSTLKIQPAKLEDSAVYLCASSSGLAGLRNEQFFGPGTRLTVL.

This CDR3 reads CASSLALSVYEQYF. The DNA for the CDR3 is TGTGCCAGCAGCTTGGCTCTTAGCGTATACGAGCAGTACTTC. The chain combines TRBV5-6 with TRBJ2-7; tentative D call: TRBD2 (5 bases). Between the trimmed V and J ends, which lost 0 bases and 4 bases, there was a span of 11 bases. The length of the CDR3 is 14 residues. Germline V CDR1 and CDR2: SGHDT, YYEEEE.

V usage is TRBV7-9 and J usage is TRBJ2-7; either TRBD1 or TRBD2 may fit D (7 bases each). The CDR3 loop spans 14 amino acids. The ends were cut back, 4 bases at V and 4 bases at J, with 14 bases in the middle. CDR1 is SEHNR and CDR2 is FQNEAQ in the germline V gene (reference sequence). CDR3 in amino acids: CASSSRQGLYEQYF. The CDR3 DNA reads as TGTGCCAGCAGCTCCCGACAGGGACTATACGAGCAGTACTTC. The entire variable domain, with the rest obtained from reference TRBV7-9 and TRBJ2-7, is as follows: DTGVSQNPRHKITKRGQNVTFRCDPISEHNRLYWYRQTLGQGPEFLTYFQNEAQLEKSRLLSDRFSAERPKGSFSTLEIQRTEQGDSAMYLCASSSRQGLYEQYFGPGTRLTVT.

This clone was counted between two and nine times. The chain links TRBV27 to TRBJ2-1; D not resolved. This CDR3 has 11 residues. Trimming took off 9 bases at V and 7 bases at J, with 10 bases between the two ends. Germline CDR1 and CDR2: MNHEY and SMNVEV (reference sequence). The CDR3 DNA is TGTGCCAGTATTTGGGCGAATGAGCAGTTCTTC. The encoded protein is CASIWANEQFF.

This clone was recorded a few times. The genes are TRBV4-1 and TRBJ2-1, with 7 positions matching TRBD2. Germline CDR1 MGHRA, CDR2 YSYEKL. This CDR3 has 14 residues. The trim removed 0 bases at V and 7 bases at J, leaving 3 bases unmatched. CDR3 DNA: TGCGCCAGCAGCCAAGATAGCGGGTTGAATGAGCAGTTCTTC. Residues: CASSQDSGLNEQFF.

V is TRBV5-1 and J is TRBJ2-7; unclear D gene. Trimming pared 4 bases from V and 4 bases from J, leaving 3 bases between. Germline V gives CDR1 SGHRS, CDR2 YFSETQ. The CDR3 has 10 amino acids. CDR3 sequence: CASSRYEQYF. CDR3 DNA sequence: TGCGCCAGCAGCCGGTACGAGCAGTACTTC. Full variable domain (missing parts from reference TRBV5-1 and TRBJ2-7): KAGVTQTPRYLIKTRGQQVTLSCSPISGHRSVSWYQQTPGQGLQFLFEYFSETQRNKGNFPGRFSGRQFSNSRSEMNVSTLELGDSALYLCASSRYEQYFGPGTRLTVT.

The rearrangement links TRBV5-4 to TRBJ2-5, with 7 bases identical to TRBD1. Near its end, the DNA agrees better with TRBJ2-7, so the J call may be wrong. Germline loops: CDR1 SGHNT, CDR2 YYREEE (reference sequence). The CDR3 runs 13 residues. CDR3 protein: CASSLDRGYEQYF. DNA of the CDR3: TGTGCCAGCAGCTTGGACAGGGGATACGAGCAGTACTTC.

This chain uses TRBV7-8 with TRBJ1-1; D is ambiguous. The V end lost 2 bases, the J end lost 0 bases, and 10 bases lay between the germline ends. Germline lookup yields CDR1 SGHVS and CDR2 FQNEAQ. The length of the CDR3 is 15 residues. CDR3 sequence: CASSLRRSMNTEAFF. The DNA of the CDR3 is TGTGCCAGCAGCTTACGGCGGTCTATGAACACTGAAGCTTTCTTT.

About this clone: The identical CDR3 is also encoded by other nucleotide sequences in the sample. The chain carries TRBV9 and TRBJ1-4, with D uncertain. Germline-derived CDR1 and CDR2 are SGDLS and YYNGEE. CDR3 length: 16 amino acids. The V end was cut by 0 bases, the J end by 0 bases, with 9 bases between. CDR3 DNA sequence: TGTGCCAGCAGCGTAGGAGGGATTACAACTAATGAAAAACTGTTTTTT. Residues: CASSVGGITTNEKLFF.

The chain joins TRBV2 to TRBJ2-1; 8 bases map to TRBD1. This CDR3 is built from 15 residues. V lost 0 bases, J lost 8 bases, and 6 bases stayed unmatched. Germline CDR1 SNHLY, CDR2 FYNNEI. The CDR3 loop reads CASSEAQQGGHEQFF. CDR3 DNA: TGTGCCAGCAGTGAAGCACAACAGGGGGGTCATGAGCAGTTCTTC.

A remark on this clone: Other nucleotide sequences in the sample specify the same CDR3. The chain couples TRBV27 to TRBJ2-3, with a possible D match to TRBD2 (6 bases). Trimming took off 2 bases at V and 4 bases at J, with 10 bases between the two ends. The CDR3 is made up of 14 amino acids. Germline loops: CDR1 MNHEY, CDR2 SMNVEV (reference sequence). CDR3 DNA sequence: TGTGCCAGCAGTTTAGGGGGGAGCCCAGATACGCAGTATTTT. Its protein product is CASSLGGSPDTQYF.

V is TRBV6-1 and J is TRBJ1-1, with D perhaps matching TRBD1 (5 bases). Trimming pared 6 bases from V and 0 bases from J, leaving 14 bases between. CDR3 length equals 15 residues. The germline V gene encodes CDR1 MNHNS and CDR2 SASEGT. The CDR3 nucleotides read TGTGCCAGCAGAACCGGGACTTTAATGAACACTGAAGCTTTCTTT. Its translation: CASRTGTLMNTEAFF.

CDR3 sequence (DNA): TGTGCCAGCAGTTTACATAGGGGATCCTACAATGAGCAGTTCTTC. Its translation: CASSLHRGSYNEQFF. The rearrangement uses TRBV27 and TRBJ2-1, with D possibly being TRBD1 (5 bases). Trimming left V 2 bases short and J 1 base short, with 9 bases between. This CDR3 spans 15 amino acids. CDR1 MNHEY and CDR2 SMNVEV come from the germline V gene (reference sequence).

The chain joins TRBV15 to TRBJ2-5; D gene ambiguous. Between the trimmed V and J ends, which lost 3 bases and 4 bases, there was a span of 12 bases. The CDR3 extends over 14 amino acids. Per the germline V gene, CDR1 is LNHNV and CDR2 is YYDKDF (reference sequence). CDR3 nucleotides: TGTGCCACCAGCAGGGAACGAGTGGGAGAGACCCAGTACTTC. Translating it yields CATSRERVGETQYF.

This chain uses TRBV6-5 with TRBJ2-7, with 10 bases fitting TRBD1. Per the germline V gene, CDR1 is MNHEY and CDR2 is SVGAGI. The CDR3 is made up of 14 amino acids. Trimming took 2 bases from V and 3 from J; bases not matched to a gene: 1. The CDR3 region is CASSYGDRGYEQYF. CDR3 nucleotide sequence: TGTGCCAGCAGTTACGGGGACAGGGGCTACGAGCAGTACTTC.

The chain carries TRBV5-1 and TRBJ1-4; no reliable D call. V was clipped by 4 bases and J by 5 bases, with 12 bases between them. Germline V CDR1 and CDR2: SGHRS, YFSETQ. CDR3 length: 14 amino acids. CDR3 nucleotide sequence: TGCGCCAGCAGCAACGGGGATGAGAATGAAAAACTGTTTTTT. This gives the protein CASSNGDENEKLFF.

V usage is TRBV7-8 and J usage is TRBJ1-5, with 7 bases that match TRBD1. J lost 5 bases, V lost 4 bases, and 8 bases had no gene match. The germline V gene encodes CDR1 SGHVS and CDR2 FQNEAQ. The CDR3 sequence is 15 residues long. CDR3 sequence: CASSSRQGSYQPQHF. The CDR3 nucleotides are TGTGCCAGCAGCTCCCGACAGGGCTCCTATCAGCCCCAGCATTTT.

The genes are TRBV29-1 and TRBJ2-4; D is uncertain. Germline assignment: CDR1 SQVTM and CDR2 ANQGSEA. V lost 0 bases, J lost 8 bases, and 5 bases lay in between. This CDR3 contains 11 residues. The CDR3 here is CSVEEGYIQYF. Here the CDR3 DNA reads TGCAGCGTTGAAGAGGGGTACATTCAGTACTTC. Full variable domain (missing parts from reference TRBV29-1 and TRBJ2-4): SAVISQKPSRDICQRGTSLTIQCQVDSQVTMMFWYRQQPGQSLTLIATANQGSEATYESGFVIDKFPISRPNLTFSTLTVSNMSPEDSSIYLCSVEEGYIQYFGAGTRLSVL.

This chain connects TRBV5-1 to TRBJ2-7; 8 bases are a match to TRBD1. CDR3 length: 14 residues. Losses at the gene ends were 3 bases for V and 5 bases for J; bases not matched to a gene: 7. Germline-derived CDR1 and CDR2 are SGHRS and YFSETQ. For the CDR3, the DNA is TGCGCCAGCAGCTCCGGGACAGGTCGGAACGAGCAGTACTTC. Translating it yields CASSSGTGRNEQYF. Full variable domain (outside the CDR3, taken from reference TRBV5-1 and TRBJ2-7): KAGVTQTPRYLIKTRGQQVTLSCSPISGHRSVSWYQQTPGQGLQFLFEYFSETQRNKGNFPGRFSGRQFSNSRSEMNVSTLELGDSALYLCASSSGTGRNEQYFGPGTRLTVT.

As DNA, the CDR3 is TGTGCCAGCAGCTTAGTTGTTCCGACGGTAACCAATGAGCAGTTCTTC. As protein: CASSLVVPTVTNEQFF. V is TRBV7-8 and J is TRBJ2-1; D ambiguous. The V and J ends lost 1 base and 6 bases respectively, with 16 bases between them. The CDR3 runs 16 residues. Germline V gives CDR1 SGHVS, CDR2 FQNEAQ. Filled out from reference TRBV7-8 and TRBJ2-1, the complete variable domain reads GAGVSQSPRYKVAKRGQDVALRCDPISGHVSLFWYQQALGQGPEFLTYFQNEAQLDKSGLPSDRFFAERPEGSVSTLKIQRTQQEDSAVYLCASSLVVPTVTNEQFFGPGTRLTVL.

Comments on this clone: Other DNA sequences within the sample encode an identical CDR3. The DNA for the CDR3 is TGTGCCAGCAGTTACGGGGAAACCGGGGAGCTGTTTTTT. It encodes CASSYGETGELFF. The chain employs TRBV6-5 and TRBJ2-2; D ambiguous. V lost 2 bases, J lost 5 bases, and 6 bases lay in between. Per germline, CDR1 MNHEY and CDR2 SVGAGI. There are 13 residues in the CDR3.

V and J are TRBV9 and TRBJ2-5, with D possibly being TRBD1 (6 bases). V dropped 0 bases and J dropped 4 bases, with 7 bases sitting between them. Germline CDR1 and CDR2: SGDLS and YYNGEE. There are 13 residues in the CDR3. CDR3 bases: TGTGCCAGCAGCGTAGGCAGGGGAGAGACCCAGTACTTC. Amino acid sequence: CASSVGRGETQYF.